These 27 T cell receptor beta chains were sequenced from one sample in a study of shared clonotypes between healthy human individuals. Sequenced by immunoSEQ multiplex PCR; TCRdb stores in-frame clones only, minus some. Among around 500,000 clones listed, 81% were seen once. Material: PBMCs. The receptors here all came from a woman between 35 and 50 years old in good health. Some clones in this sample may be carry-over from other donors' samples.

The chain links TRBV5-1 to TRBJ1-4; a possible D gene is TRBD1 (6 bases). This CDR3 has 13 residues. Between the trimmed V and J ends, which lost 4 bases and 7 bases, there was a span of 11 bases. Germline CDR1 is SGHRS and CDR2 is YFSETQ. CDR3 in DNA: TGCGCCAGCAGCCTCCCGACAGGTGAAAAACTGTTTTTT. Protein sequence: CASSLPTGEKLFF.

The rearrangement joins TRBV6-8 to TRBJ2-5; TRBD1 matches at 12 bases. This CDR3 has 16 amino acids. Germline CDR1 MNHGY, CDR2 SAAAGT. V was clipped by 6 bases and J by 4 bases; unmatched bases: 9. The CDR3 sequence is CASSHFPGQGAETQYF. In nucleotides, the CDR3 is TGTGCCAGCAGCCACTTTCCGGGACAGGGGGCAGAGACCCAGTACTTC.

This chain links TRBV5-8 with TRBJ2-5; D gene uncertain. Germline V CDR1 and CDR2: SGHTS, YDEGEE. V lost 1 base to trimming and J lost 13 bases, with 26 bases between them. This CDR3 is built from 16 residues. CDR3 DNA sequence: TGTGCCAGCAGCTTGAGACTGGCGTCCGCCGAACCCCTGATGTACTTC. It is translated as CASSLRLASAEPLMYF. The full variable domain, in which reference TRBV5-8 and TRBJ2-5 provide the parts outside the CDR3, is EAGVTQSPTHLIKTRGQQATLRCSPISGHTSVYWYQQALGLGLQFLLWYDEGEERNRGNFPPRFSGRQFPNYSSELNVNALELEDSALYLCASSLRLASAEPLMYFGPGTRLLVL.

The CDR3 protein is CATSRGGRTGTATYEQYF. As DNA, the CDR3 is TGTGCCACCAGCAGAGGGGGGCGGACCGGGACGGCGACCTACGAGCAGTACTTC. The J gene is TRBJ2-7, the V gene TRBV15, with a tentative D call TRBD1 (6 bases). V was shortened by 1 base and J by 2 bases, with 21 bases between the two germline ends. Germline V gives CDR1 LNHNV, CDR2 YYDKDF (reference sequence). The CDR3 is 18 residues long.

The chain employs TRBV19 and TRBJ1-2; 8 positions agree with TRBD1. Germline CDR1 and CDR2: LNHDA and SQIVND (reference sequence). The junction had 11 bases not matched to a gene; V was cut back by 3 bases and J by 8 bases. The CDR3 consists of 15 residues. CDR3 protein: CASSMILGQGIGYTF. The CDR3 DNA follows: TGTGCCAGTAGTATGATCCTAGGACAGGGAATCGGCTACACCTTC.

This clone was seen only once. The genes are TRBV11-2 and TRBJ1-1; D call uncertain. V was shortened by 0 bases and J by 3 bases, with 11 bases between the two germline ends. The CDR3 loop spans 15 amino acids. Per germline, CDR1 SGHAT and CDR2 FQNNGV. CDR3 DNA sequence: TGTGCCAGCAGCTTAGATCCCGGGGAGGACACTGAAGCTTTCTTT. It codes for CASSLDPGEDTEAFF.

The chain carries TRBV27 and TRBJ1-2; D is undetermined. Trimming took 6 bases from V and 4 from J, leaving 18 bases between them. The CDR3 is made up of 15 amino acids. The germline gives CDR1 MNHEY, CDR2 SMNVEV (reference sequence). CDR3 loop: CASSSDRNWSYGYTF. As DNA, the CDR3 is TGTGCCAGCAGCTCTGATCGAAACTGGAGCTATGGCTACACCTTC.

This clone occurred a few times. The chain recombines TRBV30 with TRBJ1-2; D is unresolved. In germline, CDR1 is GTSNPN, CDR2 SVGIG (reference sequence). V dropped 3 bases and J dropped 1 base, with 9 bases sitting between them. CDR3 length equals 13 residues. In DNA form, the CDR3 reads TGTGCCTGGAGCCGGGCCTTTAACTATGGCTACACCTTC. Protein product: CAWSRAFNYGYTF.

This clone has a single count. V gene TRBV7-9 combines with J gene TRBJ2-3; 7 bases agree with TRBD2. The V gene's germline CDR1 is SEHNR and CDR2 FQNEAQ (reference sequence). This CDR3 has 14 amino acids. J lost 4 bases, V lost 5 bases, and 6 bases had no gene match. The chain's CDR3 is CASSPGTTADTQYF. CDR3 sequence (DNA): TGTGCCAGCAGCCCCGGGACTACGGCAGATACGCAGTATTTT.

The chain carries TRBV2 and TRBJ2-1, with D possibly TRBD1 on 6 matching bases. This CDR3 is 12 amino acids long. Deletions cut 5 bases from V and 7 bases from J, with 9 bases between. Germline CDR1 and CDR2: SNHLY and FYNNEI. DNA for the CDR3: TGTGCCAGCAGTATACAGGGAAATGAGCAGTTCTTC. Translation gives CASSIQGNEQFF. The variable domain in full, with the rest retrieved from reference TRBV2 and TRBJ2-1, is EPEVTQTPSHQVTQMGQEVILRCVPISNHLYFYWYRQILGQKVEFLVSFYNNEISEKSEIFDDQFSVERPDGSNFTLKIRSTKLEDSAMYFCASSIQGNEQFFGPGTRLTVL.

Worth noting for this clone: This likely came from a read error, as a far larger clone is one base away. This chain uses TRBV30 with TRBJ2-7, with 8 bases aligning to TRBD1. The CDR3 runs 13 residues. From germline, CDR1 is GTSNPN and CDR2 SVGIG (reference sequence). The CDR3 DNA reads as TGTGCCCGGAGAGTACCCGGGACAGGCGAGCAGTACTTC. It specifies CARRVPGTGEQYF.

The chain is built from TRBV10-2 and TRBJ2-1; a weak D match, TRBD2 (5 bases). Germline V gives CDR1 WSHSY, CDR2 SAAADI. The length of the CDR3 is 12 residues. V was trimmed by 2 bases and J by 9 bases, leaving 8 bases between them. DNA for the CDR3: TGCGCCAGCAGTGAGATGAGGGTTGAGCAGTTCTTC. As protein: CASSEMRVEQFF.

Comments on this clone: This likely traces to a read error, being one base from a far larger clone. The conserved phenylalanine or tryptophan normally closing the CDR3 is absent here, so this likely arose from a read error. The same CDR3 can be traced to other DNA sequences in this sample. The V and J genes are TRBV11-3 and TRBJ2-7; 10 bases are a match to TRBD1. The CDR3 spans 14 residues. Trimming took 2 bases from V and 6 from J; bases not matched to a gene: 4. Per the germline V gene, CDR1 is SGHNT and CDR2 is YENEEA. In DNA form, the CDR3 reads TGTGCCAGCAGCTTATCCGGGACAGGGGCCGAGCAGTACTTA. Amino acid sequence: CASSLSGTGAEQYL.

Details on this clone: A far larger clone is one base from this, pointing to a likely read error. The chain is built from TRBV11-3 and TRBJ2-5, with TRBD2 matching 7 bases. The CDR3 runs 12 residues. CDR1 and CDR2 (germline): SGHNT, YENEEA. This CDR3 reads CASSAGEDTQYF. CDR3 coding DNA: TGTGCCAGTAGCGCGGGAGAAGATACCCAGTACTTC.

With regard to this clone: This likely reflects a read error, since a far larger clone is one base away. The chain couples TRBV30 to TRBJ2-7; D gene unclear. This CDR3 is built from 11 residues. Germline V gene lookup returns CDR1 GTSNPN and CDR2 SVGIG (reference sequence). The CDR3 coding sequence is TGTACCTGGAGTGTACAAGCGGAGCAGTACTTC. Its protein product is CTWSVQAEQYF. The variable domain in full, completed from reference TRBV30 and TRBJ2-7, reads SQTIHQWPATLVQPVGSPLSLECTVEGTSNPNLYWYRQAAGRGLQLLFYSVGIGQISSEVPQNLSASRPQDRQFILSSKKLLLSDSGFYLCTWSVQAEQYFGPGTRLTVT.

V is TRBV9 and J is TRBJ2-1; 9 nucleotides align to TRBD2. Germline V CDR1 and CDR2: SGDLS, YYNGEE. CDR3 length: 15 amino acids. V lost 5 bases to trimming and J lost 9 bases; unmatched junction nucleotides: 12. The CDR3 spells CASSSRVAGDTEQFF. CDR3 DNA sequence: TGTGCCAGCAGTAGCAGAGTAGCGGGAGACACTGAGCAGTTCTTC.

Ten or more counts support this clone. Within the sample, other DNA sequences also encode this same CDR3. The chain recombines TRBV2 with TRBJ2-5, with D perhaps given as TRBD1 or TRBD2 (5 bases each). V was trimmed by 8 bases and J by 5 bases, leaving 24 bases between them. Germline V gives CDR1 SNHLY, CDR2 FYNNEI. This CDR3 has 16 residues. The CDR3 region has the DNA TGTGCCAGCGGGAAGGGGTCCCGGGACCAAGGGGAGACCCAGTACTTC. This codes for CASGKGSRDQGETQYF.

J is TRBJ2-3 and V is TRBV7-9; possible D gene TRBD2, 6 bases. The CDR3 contains 13 residues. Trimming stripped 8 bases from V and 0 bases from J, with 9 bases between. Germline CDR1 SEHNR, CDR2 FQNEAQ (reference sequence). This CDR3 reads CASYGGSTDTQYF. In nucleotides, the CDR3 is TGTGCCAGCTATGGAGGGAGCACAGATACGCAGTATTTT.

This sequence joins TRBV7-7 and TRBJ2-5; 10 bases fit TRBD1. The CDR3 runs 15 residues. Germline CDR1 SSHAT, CDR2 FNYEAQ (reference sequence). V gave up 5 bases and J gave up 5 bases; unmatched junction bases: 8. The CDR3 DNA reads TGTGCCAGCAGCCCGGACAGGGGGTCCGGGGAGACCCAGTACTTC. This gives the protein CASSPDRGSGETQYF.

Of note for this clone: With only one base between it and a far larger clone, this is likely a read error. This chain joins TRBV7-2 and TRBJ1-2, with D possibly TRBD1 on 6 matching bases. The CDR3 totals 13 residues. The germline CDR1 and CDR2 sequences are SGHTA and FQGNSA. V was cut by 5 bases and J by 6 bases, with 13 bases left in between. The CDR3 protein is CASSLDRRNGYTF. In DNA, the CDR3 is TGTGCCAGCAGCCTAGACAGGCGTAATGGCTACACCTTC.

This clone appeared once. V gene TRBV4-1 combines with J gene TRBJ2-1; D is uncertain. This CDR3 is built from 14 residues. Per the germline V gene, CDR1 is MGHRA and CDR2 is YSYEKL. Deletions cut 0 bases from V and 9 bases from J, with 12 bases between. In DNA, the CDR3 is TGCGCCAGCAGCCAAGAAAGGAGCTTCGGTGAGCAGTTCTTC. Encoded protein: CASSQERSFGEQFF.

In nucleotides, the CDR3 is TGTGCCAGCAGTATAGCAGGGGGTTTTGGCTACACCTTC. It translates to CASSIAGGFGYTF. The chain couples TRBV27 to TRBJ1-2, with TRBD1 matching over 7 bases. CDR1 is MNHEY, CDR2 SMNVEV, per germline (reference sequence). The V gene end was trimmed by 5 bases and the J gene end by 7 bases; junction bases not matched to a gene: 7. This CDR3 region has 13 residues.

The chain recombines TRBV30 with TRBJ1-4; a possible D gene is TRBD1 (5 bases). V shed 3 bases and J shed 4 bases, with 9 bases lying between them. The CDR3 sequence is 13 residues long. CDR1 and CDR2 (germline): GTSNPN, SVGIG (reference sequence). This CDR3 reads CAWRRQINEKLFF. CDR3 in DNA: TGTGCCTGGAGGAGACAGATTAATGAAAAACTGTTTTTT.

This sequence joins TRBV10-1 and TRBJ1-2, with 7 positions matching TRBD1. This CDR3 is built from 15 residues. Germline CDR1 is WNHNN and CDR2 is SYGVQD (reference sequence). With 2 bases clipped from V and 7 bases from J, the junction kept 10 bases outside the gene matches. CDR3 in amino acids: CASSEDREAPGGYTF. CDR3 bases: TGCGCCAGCAGTGAGGACAGGGAAGCTCCTGGTGGCTACACCTTC.

The chain combines TRBV5-6 with TRBJ1-1; a weak D match, TRBD1 (6 bases). Trimming left V 3 bases short and J 8 bases short, with 11 bases between. This CDR3 is built from 12 residues. Germline V gives CDR1 SGHDT, CDR2 YYEEEE. The DNA of the CDR3 is TGTGCCAGCAGCTCGGGCGACAGGGAAGCTTTCTTT. It is translated as CASSSGDREAFF. Together with reference TRBV5-6 and TRBJ1-1, the CDR3 gives the full variable domain: DAGVTQSPTHLIKTRGQQVTLRCSPKSGHDTVSWYQQALGQGPQFIFQYYEEEERQRGNFPDRFSGHQFPNYSSELNVNALLLGDSALYLCASSSGDREAFFGQGTRLTVV.

This chain uses TRBV2 with TRBJ1-4, with 10 positions matching TRBD1. CDR3 length equals 14 residues. Trimming removed 5 bases from V and 4 bases from J; junction bases left unmatched: 1. Germline assignment: CDR1 SNHLY and CDR2 FYNNEI. The CDR3 protein is CASSRDRGNEKLFF. In nucleotides, the CDR3 is TGTGCCAGCAGTCGGGACAGGGGTAATGAAAAACTGTTTTTT.

The V and J genes are TRBV29-1 and TRBJ2-7; 11 bases line up with TRBD2. This CDR3 has 14 residues. J lost 4 bases, V lost 6 bases, and 8 bases had no gene match. Germline CDR1 is SQVTM and CDR2 is ANQGSEA. CDR3 nucleotides: TGCAGCGTCCTCCCGACTAGCGGGACATACGAGCAGTACTTC. It encodes CSVLPTSGTYEQYF.